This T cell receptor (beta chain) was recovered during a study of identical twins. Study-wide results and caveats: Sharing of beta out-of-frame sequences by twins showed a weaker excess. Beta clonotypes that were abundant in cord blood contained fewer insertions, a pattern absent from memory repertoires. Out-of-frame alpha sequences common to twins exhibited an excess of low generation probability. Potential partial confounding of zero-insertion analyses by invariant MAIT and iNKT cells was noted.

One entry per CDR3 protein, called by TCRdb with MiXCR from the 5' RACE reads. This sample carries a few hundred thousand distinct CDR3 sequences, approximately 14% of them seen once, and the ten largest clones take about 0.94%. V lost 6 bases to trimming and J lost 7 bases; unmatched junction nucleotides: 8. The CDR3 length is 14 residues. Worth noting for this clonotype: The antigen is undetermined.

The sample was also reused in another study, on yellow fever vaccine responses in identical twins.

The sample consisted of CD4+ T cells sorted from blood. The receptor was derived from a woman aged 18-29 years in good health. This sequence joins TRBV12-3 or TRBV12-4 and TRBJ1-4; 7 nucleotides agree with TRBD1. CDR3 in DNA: TGTGCCAGCAGGGAGACAGGGCCAAGTGAAAAACTGTTTTTT. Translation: CASRETGPSEKLFF.